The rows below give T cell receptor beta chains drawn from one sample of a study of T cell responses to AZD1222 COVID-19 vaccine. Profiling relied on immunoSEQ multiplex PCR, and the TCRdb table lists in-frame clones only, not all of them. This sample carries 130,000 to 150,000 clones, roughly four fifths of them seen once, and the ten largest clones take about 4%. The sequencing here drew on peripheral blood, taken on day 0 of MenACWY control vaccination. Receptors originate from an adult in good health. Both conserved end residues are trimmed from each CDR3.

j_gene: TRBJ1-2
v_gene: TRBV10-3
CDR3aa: AISEFGTHGYT

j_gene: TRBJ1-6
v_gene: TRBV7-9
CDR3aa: ASSPGQGNSPLH

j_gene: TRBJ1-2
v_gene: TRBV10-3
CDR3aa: AIRADRAYTNYGYT

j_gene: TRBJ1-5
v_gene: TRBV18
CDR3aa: ASSQAYSGQPQH

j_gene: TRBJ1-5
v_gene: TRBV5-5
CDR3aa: ASSLGRLSSNQPQH

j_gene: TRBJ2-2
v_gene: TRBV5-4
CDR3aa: ASSLGLAGGRDTGELF

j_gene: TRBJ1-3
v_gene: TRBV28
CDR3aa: ASSLSTGGSGNTIY

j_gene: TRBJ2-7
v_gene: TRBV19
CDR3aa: ASSMDRAGEQY

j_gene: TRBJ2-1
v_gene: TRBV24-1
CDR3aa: ATSDRQHNEQF

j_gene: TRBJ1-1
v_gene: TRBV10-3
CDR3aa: AISPGQGRTEAF

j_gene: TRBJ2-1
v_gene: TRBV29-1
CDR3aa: SVRRLAGDNEQF

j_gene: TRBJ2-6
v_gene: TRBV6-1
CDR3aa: ASSEGVVGANVLT

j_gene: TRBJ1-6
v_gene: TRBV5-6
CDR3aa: ASSLAGVDSPLH

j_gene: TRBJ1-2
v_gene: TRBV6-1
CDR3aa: ASSEGWTGDYGYT

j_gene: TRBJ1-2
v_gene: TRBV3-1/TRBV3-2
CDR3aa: ASSQRGTATT

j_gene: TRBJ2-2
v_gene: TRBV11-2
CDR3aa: ASSLRGGGELF

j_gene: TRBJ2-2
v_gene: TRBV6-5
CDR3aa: ASSYSGGVVGELF

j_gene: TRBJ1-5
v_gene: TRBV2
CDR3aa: ASGGTGGQPQH

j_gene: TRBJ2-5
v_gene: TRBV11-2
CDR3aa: ASSLATRLANQETQY

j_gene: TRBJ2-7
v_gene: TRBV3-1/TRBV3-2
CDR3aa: ASSLGTGGSYEQY

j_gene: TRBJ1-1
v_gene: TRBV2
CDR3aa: ASREGLNTEAF

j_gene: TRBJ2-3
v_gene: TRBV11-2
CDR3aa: ASSLTDTQY

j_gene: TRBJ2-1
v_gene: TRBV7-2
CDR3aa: ASSLSSGTGEF

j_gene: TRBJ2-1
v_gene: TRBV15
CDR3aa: ATSRVGGGAGNEQF

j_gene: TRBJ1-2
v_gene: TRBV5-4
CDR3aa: ASSLEPGFITNYGYT

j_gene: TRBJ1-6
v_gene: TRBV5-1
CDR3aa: ASSWGRDNSPLH

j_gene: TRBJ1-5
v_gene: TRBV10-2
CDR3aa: ASSVGRRDQPQH

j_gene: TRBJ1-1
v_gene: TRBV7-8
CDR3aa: ASSPRQGWVAF

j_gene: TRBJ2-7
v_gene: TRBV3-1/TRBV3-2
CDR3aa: ASSRSLREQY

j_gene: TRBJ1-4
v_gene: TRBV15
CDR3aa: ATSPGLRGEKLF

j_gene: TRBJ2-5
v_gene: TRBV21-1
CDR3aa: ASSDRRWIAETQY

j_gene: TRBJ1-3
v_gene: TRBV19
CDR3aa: ASSIGVSGNTIY

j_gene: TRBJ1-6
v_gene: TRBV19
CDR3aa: ASSISGTGNSPLH

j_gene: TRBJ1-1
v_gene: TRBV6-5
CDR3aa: ASSSNRWQVGAF

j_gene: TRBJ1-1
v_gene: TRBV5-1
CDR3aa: ASSLAAGGARTEAF

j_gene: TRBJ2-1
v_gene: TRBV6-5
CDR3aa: ASSSLAAGDNEQF

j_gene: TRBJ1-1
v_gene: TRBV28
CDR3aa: ASFGTVNTEAF

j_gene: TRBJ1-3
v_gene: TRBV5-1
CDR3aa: ASSLVAGEGNTIY

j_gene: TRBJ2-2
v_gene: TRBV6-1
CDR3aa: ASSGHRGSGTGELF

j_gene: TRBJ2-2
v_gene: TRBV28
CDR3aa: ASSLLKAGDGGELF

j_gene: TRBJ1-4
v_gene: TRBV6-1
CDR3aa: ASSGGRHLATNEKLF